This TCR beta chain comes out of a study of cytomegalovirus exposure and HLA in healthy donors. Points from the study as a whole: Through in vitro validation, three CMV-associated chains were shown to be specific for CMV antigens. Most observed TCR sequences were rare, whereas some public TCRs were detected in many donors. The tendency of first-cohort TCR clusters to co-occur in the 100 to 150 validation repertoires was identified by a subsequent analysis.

This clone was observed a single time. Its antigen is unidentified. This CDR3 has 16 residues. In germline, CDR1 is GTSNPN, CDR2 SVGIG (reference sequence). V lost 3 bases to trimming and J lost 2 bases, with 20 bases between them. Among the 120 or so subjects of the validation cohort, separate from the roughly 700-subject first cohort, were the donors. Profiling relied on immunoSEQ multiplex PCR, and the TCRdb table lists in-frame clones only, not all of them. The sample includes more than 140,000 clones, 85% to 90% of them seen just once. This sequence was found in a woman younger than 35 in good health and CMV-seropositive. The chain is built from TRBV30 and TRBJ2-7; tentatively, D is TRBD2 (7 bases). The specimen was PBMCs. In DNA, the CDR3 is TGTGCCTGGAGCCCAATTGGGGGGGCGAGCGCCTACGAGCAGTACTTC. Protein sequence: CAWSPIGGASAYEQYF.